The 32 T cell receptor beta chains given below trace back to one sample, sequenced in a study of blood T cell repertoires in COVID-19. Libraries were prepared by immunoSEQ multiplex PCR; TCRdb keeps only in-frame clonotypes and omits some of them. The data show about 140,000 clones, 75% to 80% seen once. The sequenced sample consisted of PBMCs or T cells enriched from blood (not recorded which). These receptors originate from a woman aged 45-65 years who had recovered from COVID-19.

In its sample, this clone was seen many times. This chain joins TRBV3-1 (or the pseudogene TRBV3-2) and TRBJ1-4, with no clear D. CDR1 is LGHDT, CDR2 YNNKEL, per germline (reference sequence). CDR3 length equals 16 residues. Between the trimmed V and J ends, which lost 4 bases and 6 bases, there was a span of 18 bases. The CDR3 loop reads CASSRGSRHLDEKLFF. The CDR3 DNA reads as TGTGCCAGCAGCCGTGGGAGCCGTCATCTGGATGAAAAACTGTTTTTT.

J is TRBJ2-7 and V is TRBV6-2 or TRBV6-3; a possible D gene is TRBD2 (7 bases). The CDR3 consists of 15 residues. Germline values: CDR1 MNHEY, CDR2 SVGEGT. V lost 6 bases and J 7 bases, leaving 22 bases between the germline ends. CDR3 region: CASSTLRGGSSEQYF. For the CDR3, the DNA is TGTGCCAGCAGCACCCTGAGGGGGGGGTCTTCAGAGCAGTACTTC.

V usage is TRBV9 and J usage is TRBJ1-3, with D possibly TRBD1 on 6 matching bases. Germline CDR1 SGDLS, CDR2 YYNGEE. Trimming pared 3 bases from V and 2 bases from J, leaving 15 bases between. CDR3 length: 16 amino acids. The CDR3 loop reads CASSEGEGVAGNTIYF. The CDR3 DNA reads as TGTGCCAGCAGCGAGGGCGAGGGGGTTGCTGGAAACACCATATATTTT.

V gene TRBV3-1 (or the pseudogene TRBV3-2) combines with J gene TRBJ1-4; D possibly corresponds to TRBD1 (5 bases). Per the germline V gene, CDR1 is LGHDT and CDR2 is YNNKEL (reference sequence). There are 15 residues in the CDR3. Trimming took 0 bases from V and 7 from J, leaving 12 bases between them. The CDR3 region has the DNA TGTGCCAGCAGCCAAGAGGCGGGGGTCCCTGAAAAACTGTTTTTT. Its translation is CASSQEAGVPEKLFF.

V and J are TRBV27 and TRBJ1-1; possible D gene TRBD1, 6 bases. The CDR3 is 13 residues long. CDR1 and CDR2 from the germline V gene are MNHEY and SMNVEV (reference sequence). V was clipped by 3 bases and J by 5 bases, with 10 bases between them. The CDR3 is CASSFTGLTEAFF. CDR3 sequence (DNA): TGTGCCAGCAGTTTCACAGGGTTAACTGAAGCTTTCTTT.

This chain links TRBV5-1 with TRBJ2-5; D remains unclear. Germline V gene lookup returns CDR1 SGHRS and CDR2 YFSETQ. The CDR3 totals 15 residues. V gave up 4 bases and J gave up 1 base, with 14 bases separating them. The CDR3: CASSLENYPQETQYF. CDR3 sequence (DNA): TGCGCCAGCAGCCTGGAGAACTACCCCCAAGAGACCCAGTACTTC. The full variable domain, its missing parts supplied by reference TRBV5-1 and TRBJ2-5, is KAGVTQTPRYLIKTRGQQVTLSCSPISGHRSVSWYQQTPGQGLQFLFEYFSETQRNKGNFPGRFSGRQFSNSRSEMNVSTLELGDSALYLCASSLENYPQETQYFGPGTRLLVL.

Only a few counts were recorded for this clone. The rearrangement links TRBV10-3 to TRBJ2-7, with a possible D match to TRBD2 (5 bases). Germline V gene data show CDR1 as ENHRY and CDR2 as SYGVKD. Deletions cut 4 bases from V and 1 base from J, with 20 bases between. The CDR3 is made up of 17 amino acids. The CDR3 coding sequence is TGTGCCATCAGTGGACCTGAGGGCAGGCACCTATCCTACGAGCAGTACTTC. This codes for CAISGPEGRHLSYEQYF.

V usage is TRBV28 and J usage is TRBJ2-7, with D perhaps TRBD2 (5 bases). Trimming removed 6 bases at V and 2 bases at J, with 17 bases between. The CDR3 loop spans 15 amino acids. Germline assignment: CDR1 MDHEN and CDR2 SYDVKM. Here the CDR3 DNA reads TGTGCCAGCAGCATCGTAGCGACGGGGACCTACGAGCAGTACTTC. It is translated as CASSIVATGTYEQYF. The full variable domain, completed using reference TRBV28 and TRBJ2-7, is DVKVTQSSRYLVKRTGEKVFLECVQDMDHENMFWYRQDPGLGLRLIYFSYDVKMKEKGDIPEGYSVSREKKERFSLILESASTNQTSMYLCASSIVATGTYEQYFGPGTRLTVT.

The chain is built from TRBV5-5 and TRBJ2-5, with 7 bases aligning to TRBD1. CDR1 and CDR2 from the germline V gene are SGHKS and YYEKEE (reference sequence). This CDR3 contains 14 residues. The ends lost 6 bases at V and 1 base at J; junction bases unmatched: 6. The DNA of the CDR3 is TGTGCCAGCATCCCGACAGGGCCCCAAGAGACCCAGTACTTC. Protein: CASIPTGPQETQYF.

The chain recombines TRBV5-3 with TRBJ1-2; a possible D gene is TRBD1 (5 bases). TRBV5-3 is noted as an ORF with a role that remains uncertain. V lost 4 bases and J 4 bases, leaving 11 bases between the germline ends. The CDR3 has 13 residues. The DNA of the CDR3 is TGTGCCAGAAGCCTGGGGGGAGTCTATGGCTACACCTTC. Translation: CARSLGGVYGYTF.

This chain connects TRBV30 to TRBJ2-1, with 12 bases identical to TRBD2. The trim removed 0 bases at V and 4 bases at J, leaving 13 bases unmatched. This CDR3 is 19 amino acids long. Germline values: CDR1 GTSNPN, CDR2 SVGIG (reference sequence). The CDR3 loop reads CAWSVRLAGVGKWYNEQFF. The DNA of the CDR3 is TGTGCCTGGAGTGTAAGACTAGCGGGAGTTGGCAAGTGGTACAATGAGCAGTTCTTC. The full variable domain, in which reference TRBV30 and TRBJ2-1 provide the parts outside the CDR3, is SQTIHQWPATLVQPVGSPLSLECTVEGTSNPNLYWYRQAAGRGLQLLFYSVGIGQISSEVPQNLSASRPQDRQFILSSKKLLLSDSGFYLCAWSVRLAGVGKWYNEQFFGPGTRLTVL.

The V and J genes are TRBV2 and TRBJ2-1; 13 nucleotides align to TRBD2. The germline CDR1 and CDR2 sequences are SNHLY and FYNNEI. Unmatched junction bases numbered 3, after V lost 5 bases and J lost 5 bases. This CDR3 has 15 amino acids. CDR3 protein: CASSTGLAGDNEQFF. In nucleotides, the CDR3 is TGTGCCAGCAGTACCGGACTAGCGGGGGACAATGAGCAGTTCTTC. The variable domain in full, with the rest retrieved from reference TRBV2 and TRBJ2-1, is EPEVTQTPSHQVTQMGQEVILRCVPISNHLYFYWYRQILGQKVEFLVSFYNNEISEKSEIFDDQFSVERPDGSNFTLKIRSTKLEDSAMYFCASSTGLAGDNEQFFGPGTRLTVL.

The chain carries TRBV27 and TRBJ1-6; unclear D gene. The CDR3 length is 13 residues. The germline CDR1 and CDR2 sequences are MNHEY and SMNVEV (reference sequence). V lost 6 bases and J lost 11, with 14 bases in between. CDR3 in DNA: TGTGCCAGCAGCGCTCAACCTAAGCCACCCCTCCACTTT. This sequence encodes CASSAQPKPPLHF.

The V and J genes are TRBV7-9 and TRBJ1-1, with D possibly TRBD1 on 6 matching bases. Trimming removed 6 bases from V and 7 bases from J, with 12 bases in between. CDR1 is SEHNR, CDR2 FQNEAQ, per germline (reference sequence). This CDR3 region has 12 residues. CDR3 sequence reads: CASRSTGCEAFF. Written as DNA, the CDR3 is TGTGCCAGCAGGTCTACAGGGTGTGAAGCTTTCTTT.

The J gene is TRBJ1-2, the V gene TRBV30; D is unresolved. The CDR3 consists of 12 residues. Germline-derived CDR1 and CDR2 are GTSNPN and SVGIG (reference sequence). V was cut by 2 bases and J by 13 bases, with 17 bases left in between. The CDR3 nucleotides are TGTGCCTGGAGTAACACAGACATTTCGAGCACCTTC. It yields the protein CAWSNTDISSTF.

The J gene is TRBJ2-7, the V gene TRBV3-1 (or the pseudogene TRBV3-2), with 7 bases fitting TRBD2. Germline V gives CDR1 LGHDT, CDR2 YNNKEL (reference sequence). The V gene end was trimmed by 7 bases and the J gene end by 6 bases; junction bases not matched to a gene: 6. The CDR3 length is 12 residues. This chain's CDR3 is CASNGGGTEQYF. The CDR3 DNA is TGTGCCAGCAATGGGGGGGGAACCGAGCAGTACTTC.

This clone occurred a few times. The V gene is TRBV6-5, the J gene TRBJ2-7, with 9 bases matching TRBD1. The V gene's germline CDR1 is MNHEY and CDR2 SVGAGI. The V gene end was trimmed by 6 bases and the J gene end by 6 bases; junction bases not matched to a gene: 9. The CDR3 contains 14 residues. This chain's CDR3 is CASSRQGGSSEQYF. CDR3 DNA sequence: TGTGCCAGCAGCCGACAGGGGGGTTCTAGCGAGCAGTACTTC.

In its sample, this clone was seen a few times. V usage is TRBV6-5 and J usage is TRBJ2-7, with 7 bases aligning to TRBD1. Germline loops: CDR1 MNHEY, CDR2 SVGAGI. J lost 3 bases, V lost 6 bases, and 8 bases had no gene match. CDR3 length equals 14 residues. The CDR3 here is CASSFDRAGYEQYF. CDR3 DNA sequence: TGTGCCAGCAGCTTCGACAGGGCAGGCTACGAGCAGTACTTC.

This clone was seen more than once but under ten times. The chain recombines TRBV30 with TRBJ1-2, with D maybe TRBD1 (6 bases). This CDR3 has 14 amino acids. Looked up from germline, CDR1 is GTSNPN and CDR2 is SVGIG (reference sequence). V lost 2 bases to trimming and J lost 8 bases, with 18 bases between them. CDR3 DNA: TGTGCCTGGAGTTACGGACAGCGGGGACGCGGCTACACCTTC. It is translated as CAWSYGQRGRGYTF.

The chain couples TRBV7-3 to TRBJ2-1; D unresolved. Germline V gene data show CDR1 as SGHTA and CDR2 as FQGTGA. Trimming took off 1 base at V and 5 bases at J, with 9 bases between the two ends. The CDR3 covers 14 residues. CDR3 in amino acids: CASSLIPSDNEQFF. The CDR3 nucleotides are TGTGCCAGCAGCTTAATACCTAGTGACAATGAGCAGTTCTTC.

In its sample, this clone was seen a few times. This chain connects TRBV2 to TRBJ2-7; 7 bases align to TRBD1. The CDR3 has 13 residues. V gave up 4 bases and J gave up 5 bases; unmatched junction bases: 5. The germline CDR1 and CDR2 sequences are SNHLY and FYNNEI. This CDR3 reads CASSGTGGDEQYF. As DNA, the CDR3 is TGTGCCAGCAGTGGGACAGGTGGCGACGAGCAGTACTTC.

The table lists this clone with many counts. The chain couples TRBV2 to TRBJ1-5; 7 bases align to TRBD1. V lost 6 bases, J lost 7 bases, and 9 bases stayed unmatched. Germline loops: CDR1 SNHLY, CDR2 FYNNEI. CDR3 length: 14 residues. The CDR3 DNA is TGTGCCAGCAGGGAGGGGGCTCTTCTGCAGCCCCAGCATTTT. It is translated as CASREGALLQPQHF.

V gene TRBV10-3 combines with J gene TRBJ1-2, with D maybe TRBD1 (5 bases). Germline V gene sequence: CDR1 ENHRY, CDR2 SYGVKD. The CDR3 is made up of 15 amino acids. Trimming left V 6 bases short and J 4 bases short, with 18 bases between. The CDR3 loop reads CAISPGTARGYGYTF. The CDR3 DNA is TGTGCCATCAGCCCTGGGACTGCCAGAGGCTATGGCTACACCTTC.

The rearrangement uses TRBV5-6 and TRBJ2-2, with D uncertain. From germline, CDR1 is SGHDT and CDR2 YYEEEE. Trimming took 1 base from V and 5 from J, leaving 12 bases between them. The CDR3 has 15 amino acids. The CDR3 DNA sequence: TGTGCCAGCAGCTTGTATCCATTCGGGACCGGGGAGCTGTTTTTT. It codes for CASSLYPFGTGELFF.

This clone was recorded only once. J is TRBJ1-5 and V is TRBV6-5; 7 nucleotides agree with TRBD1. CDR1 is MNHEY, CDR2 SVGAGI, per germline. V trimming: 4 bases; J trimming: 7 bases; junction bases outside the gene matches: 7. The CDR3 has 14 residues. The CDR3 DNA reads as TGTGCCAGCAGTTTGGACAGGTCTCGACAGCCCCAGCATTTT. It yields the protein CASSLDRSRQPQHF.

The chain is built from TRBV27 and TRBJ2-7, with TRBD1 matching over 8 bases. Per germline, CDR1 MNHEY and CDR2 SMNVEV (reference sequence). CDR3 size: 15 residues. The ends lost 2 bases at V and 0 bases at J; junction bases unmatched: 3. The CDR3 reads CASSLATGGSYEQYF. The CDR3 DNA reads as TGTGCCAGCAGTTTAGCAACAGGGGGCTCCTACGAGCAGTACTTC.

V and J are TRBV11-3 and TRBJ1-2; possibly TRBD1 for D (6 bases). The CDR3 runs 12 residues. Between the trimmed V and J ends, which lost 3 bases and 8 bases, there was a span of 10 bases. Germline CDR1 is SGHNT and CDR2 is YENEEA. CDR3 residues: CASSFRQGGYTF. The CDR3 DNA sequence: TGTGCCAGCAGCTTCCGTCAGGGGGGCTACACCTTC. The whole variable domain, filled in from reference TRBV11-3 and TRBJ1-2, reads EAGVVQSPRYKIIEKKQPVAFWCNPISGHNTLYWYLQNLGQGPELLIRYENEEAVDDSQLPKDRFSAERLKGVDSTLKIQPAELGDSAVYLCASSFRQGGYTFGSGTRLTVV.

This clone was picked up one time. The J gene is TRBJ2-5, the V gene TRBV28, with 7 bases identical to TRBD1. The CDR3 spans 13 residues. The germline V gene encodes CDR1 MDHEN and CDR2 SYDVKM. In DNA form, the CDR3 reads TGTGCGATCGGCGACAGGGTCCAAGAGACCCAGTACTTC. Its translation: CAIGDRVQETQYF.

This clone has just one count. The rearrangement uses TRBV9 and TRBJ2-1, with 10 bases aligning to TRBD2. The J segment lost 6 bases and the V segment lost 0 bases, leaving 3 bases of the junction unmatched. CDR1 SGDLS and CDR2 YYNGEE come from the germline V gene. This CDR3 is built from 15 residues. CDR3: CASSVDLAGANEQFF. The CDR3, as DNA: TGTGCCAGCAGCGTAGACCTAGCGGGGGCCAATGAGCAGTTCTTC.

This clone was recorded once. The V and J genes are TRBV13 and TRBJ2-5; TRBD2 might be the D (6 bases). In germline, CDR1 is PRHDT, CDR2 FYEKMQ (reference sequence). V gave up 5 bases and J gave up 5 bases, with 12 bases separating them. This CDR3 comprises 13 residues. For the CDR3, the DNA is TGTGCCAGCAGCCCTGGGACTTGGGAGACCCAGTACTTC. Its protein product is CASSPGTWETQYF.

V and J are TRBV7-8 and TRBJ2-3; the match to TRBD1 covers 9 bases. The CDR3 extends over 15 amino acids. The V and J ends lost 4 bases and 0 bases, in that order; junction bases with no gene match: 2. Germline CDR1 is SGHVS and CDR2 is FQNEAQ. CDR3 protein: CASSSQGASTDTQYF. CDR3 nucleotide sequence: TGTGCCAGCAGCTCACAGGGGGCAAGCACAGATACGCAGTATTTT.

The chain is built from TRBV6-5 and TRBJ1-2, with 8 bases that match TRBD1. CDR3 length: 13 residues. From germline, CDR1 is MNHEY and CDR2 SVGAGI. The V segment lost 7 bases and the J segment 8 bases; nucleotides outside the gene matches: 9. The DNA of the CDR3 is TGTGCCAGCACCCGGGACAGGTGGCCGGGCTACACCTTC. This sequence encodes CASTRDRWPGYTF.